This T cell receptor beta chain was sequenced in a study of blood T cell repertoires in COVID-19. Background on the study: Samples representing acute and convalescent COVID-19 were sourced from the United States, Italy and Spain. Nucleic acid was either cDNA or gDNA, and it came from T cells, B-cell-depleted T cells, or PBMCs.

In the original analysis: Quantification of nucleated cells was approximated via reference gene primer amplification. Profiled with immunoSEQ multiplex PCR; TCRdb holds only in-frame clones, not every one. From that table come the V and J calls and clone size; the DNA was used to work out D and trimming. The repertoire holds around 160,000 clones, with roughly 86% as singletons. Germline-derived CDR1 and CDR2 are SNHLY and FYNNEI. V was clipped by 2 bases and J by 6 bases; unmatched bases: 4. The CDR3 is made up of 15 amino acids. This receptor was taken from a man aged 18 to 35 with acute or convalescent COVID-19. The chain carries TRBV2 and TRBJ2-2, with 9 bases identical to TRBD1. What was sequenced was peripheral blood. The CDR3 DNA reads TGTGCCAGCAGTGAAAGGAGACAGGGGGCCGGGGAGCTGTTTTTT. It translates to CASSERRQGAGELFF. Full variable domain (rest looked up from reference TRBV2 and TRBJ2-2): EPEVTQTPSHQVTQMGQEVILRCVPISNHLYFYWYRQILGQKVEFLVSFYNNEISEKSEIFDDQFSVERPDGSNFTLKIRSTKLEDSAMYFCASSERRQGAGELFFGEGSRLTVL.